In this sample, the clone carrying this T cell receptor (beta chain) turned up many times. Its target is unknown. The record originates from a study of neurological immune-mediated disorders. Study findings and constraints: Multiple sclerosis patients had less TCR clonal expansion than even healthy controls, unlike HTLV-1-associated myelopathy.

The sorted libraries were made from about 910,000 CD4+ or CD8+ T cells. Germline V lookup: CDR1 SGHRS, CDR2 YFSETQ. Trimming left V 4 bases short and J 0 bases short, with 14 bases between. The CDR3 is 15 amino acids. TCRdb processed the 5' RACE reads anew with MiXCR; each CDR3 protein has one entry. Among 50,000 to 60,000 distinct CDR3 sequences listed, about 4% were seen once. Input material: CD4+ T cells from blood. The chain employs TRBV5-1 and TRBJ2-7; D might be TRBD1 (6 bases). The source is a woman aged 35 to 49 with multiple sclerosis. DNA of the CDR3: TGCGCCAGCAGCGGACTCGCGGACAGCTCCTACGAGCAGTACTTC. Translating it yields CASSGLADSSYEQYF.